This T cell receptor (beta chain) was retrieved from a study of Ad26.COV2.S vaccination and SARS-CoV-2 variants. The V gene's germline CDR1 is MNHNY and CDR2 SVGAGI (reference sequence). The CDR3 consists of 13 residues. V was cut by 8 bases and J by 4 bases, with 14 bases left in between. Clones were sequenced by immunoSEQ multiplex PCR, and TCRdb holds only the in-frame ones, with some missing. The data show about 370,000 clones, approximately 91% seen once. Treatment described: about 20 received Ad26.COV2.S at low or high dose, single or two shots; about 5 received placebo; per-sample allocation not given. It was on day 63 after the first vaccine or placebo injection that samples were taken.

The sample was peripheral blood, taken in a trial of Ad26.COV2.S vaccine versus placebo. The chain links TRBV6-6 to TRBJ1-1; D gene ambiguous. The TCR was taken from a person aged 18 to 65 who received the Ad26.COV2.S COVID-19 vaccine or a placebo. The CDR3 region is CASFPVGATEAFF. The CDR3 nucleotides read TGTGCCAGCTTTCCAGTTGGAGCCACTGAAGCTTTCTTT.